The entry below gives a single T cell receptor beta chain sequence along with its context. This CDR3 has 16 residues. Trimming removed 5 bases from V and 4 bases from J; junction bases left unmatched: 11. The germline gives CDR1 MNHEY, CDR2 SMNVEV (reference sequence). The data were obtained in a study of OX40 agonist ivuxolimab in advanced cancers. As for the study in general: The study enrolled dose-escalation patients with hepatocellular carcinoma, melanoma, renal cell or head and neck cancer. Mean age approximately 61 years, range 23 to 79; 82.7% male.

Produced via immunoSEQ multiplex PCR; TCRdb's table is partial and in-frame only. Of approximately 45,000 clones listed, 75% to 85% were seen once; the top ten hold 4% to 4.5%. The chain links TRBV27 to TRBJ2-1; 7 bases map to TRBD2. The input for sequencing was CD4+ or CD8+ T cells sorted from blood, taken in a trial of the OX40 agonist ivuxolimab. The origin of this receptor is an adult with an advanced solid tumor such as melanoma, head and neck, liver or kidney cancer. For the CDR3, the DNA is TGTGCCAGCAGTATACGACTAGCCGCAGTATACAATGAGCAGTTCTTC. It codes for CASSIRLAAVYNEQFF.